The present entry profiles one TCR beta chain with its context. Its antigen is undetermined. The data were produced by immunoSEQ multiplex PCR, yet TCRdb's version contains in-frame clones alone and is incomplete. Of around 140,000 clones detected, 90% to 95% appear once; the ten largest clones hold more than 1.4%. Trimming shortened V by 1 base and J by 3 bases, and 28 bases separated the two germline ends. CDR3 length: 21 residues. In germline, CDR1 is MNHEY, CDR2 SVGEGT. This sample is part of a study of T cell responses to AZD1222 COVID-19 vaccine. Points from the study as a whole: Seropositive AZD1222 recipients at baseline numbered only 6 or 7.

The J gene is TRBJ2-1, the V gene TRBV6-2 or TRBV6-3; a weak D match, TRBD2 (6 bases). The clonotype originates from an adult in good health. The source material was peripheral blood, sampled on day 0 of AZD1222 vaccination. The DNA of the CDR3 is TGTGCCAGCAGTTACTGGGTCGCAACAGATAAGAGGACTACGATCTACAATGAGCAGTTCTTC. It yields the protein CASSYWVATDKRTTIYNEQFF.